This T cell receptor beta chain was retrieved from a study of T-cell memory formation after mild COVID-19. On the study more broadly: Across donors, TCR clusters were largely donor specific. The study's findings and limits: Confirmation was lacking for SARS-CoV-2 specificity of second-wave clones that peaked on day 37. Most CD4+ clones that shrank were in CM and EM, while CD8+ ones turned up in EMRA.

The CDR3 is 17 amino acids. Trimming cost V 2 bases and J 0 bases, with 11 bases left between them. Germline CDR1 and CDR2: LGHNA and YSLEER. From the 5' RACE reads, TCRdb called clonotypes with MiXCR, one entry per CDR3 protein. Counted here are roughly 150,000 distinct CDR3 sequences, roughly 13% occurring once; the ten biggest clones make up 3% to 4%. A few counts support this clonotype. Its cognate antigen is unknown. This clonotype was sampled from a man between 18 and 29 years old who had mild COVID-19 (a few samples of this study predate the infection). Cell type and time point are not known. Specimen: PBMCs or a T cell subset sorted from them (not recorded which). The V gene is TRBV4-3, the J gene TRBJ2-6; D is unresolved. This CDR3 is CASSQRLVSSGANVLTF. In DNA form, the CDR3 reads TGCGCCAGCAGCCAAAGGCTCGTAAGCTCTGGGGCCAACGTCCTGACTTTC.